What follows are 32 T cell receptor beta chains derived from one specimen sequenced in a study of T-cell memory formation after mild COVID-19. MiXCR, applied by TCRdb to the 5' RACE reads, yields one record per CDR3 protein. The table includes 250,000 to 350,000 distinct CDR3 sequences, about 15% detected once. Sequenced sample: PBMCs or a T cell subset sorted from them (not recorded which). The receptor set was obtained from a man younger than 35 who had mild COVID-19 (a few samples of this study predate the infection). Cell type and time point are not known.

There are a few counts of this clonotype. The gene calls are TRBV4-1 and TRBJ2-2; perhaps D is TRBD1 or TRBD2 (6 bases each). Trimming shortened V by 2 bases and J by 4 bases, and 14 bases separated the two germline ends. CDR1 and CDR2 (germline): MGHRA, YSYEKL. CDR3 length: 16 amino acids. The CDR3 DNA follows: TGCGCCAGCAGCCAAAAAGGGGGGCGGGCCACCGGGGAGCTGTTTTTT. It yields the protein CASSQKGGRATGELFF.

CDR3 in amino acids: CASSLLGLAENTGELFF. CDR3 bases: TGTGCCAGCAGCCTGTTGGGACTAGCGGAAAACACCGGGGAGCTGTTTTTT. The V gene is TRBV7-2, the J gene TRBJ2-2; 11 positions agree with TRBD2. CDR1 SGHTA and CDR2 FQGNSA come from the germline V gene. The CDR3 contains 17 residues. V shed 5 bases, J shed 2 bases, and the junction held 7 bases outside the gene matches.

This clonotype was seen only a few times. V gene TRBV29-1 combines with J gene TRBJ1-2; TRBD1 agrees at 10 bases. The CDR3 loop spans 13 amino acids. The V gene end was trimmed by 7 bases and the J gene end by 8 bases; junction bases not matched to a gene: 10. Germline V gene sequence: CDR1 SQVTM, CDR2 ANQGSEA. The CDR3 coding sequence is TGCAGCGCCCACCCACCGGGACAGGGGGGCTACACCTTC. Its translation is CSAHPPGQGGYTF. Full variable domain (remainder filled in from reference TRBV29-1 and TRBJ1-2): SAVISQKPSRDICQRGTSLTIQCQVDSQVTMMFWYRQQPGQSLTLIATANQGSEATYESGFVIDKFPISRPNLTFSTLTVSNMSPEDSSIYLCSAHPPGQGGYTFGSGTRLTVV.

The rearrangement links TRBV7-2 to TRBJ1-6, with D uncertain. CDR3 length: 15 residues. Deletions cut 2 bases from V and 7 bases from J, with 12 bases between. Germline CDR1 SGHTA, CDR2 FQGNSA. CDR3 sequence: CASSLIRAENSPLHF. In DNA, the CDR3 is TGTGCCAGCAGCTTAATTCGGGCAGAAAATTCACCCCTCCACTTT.

This chain links TRBV7-2 with TRBJ1-5; a weak D match, TRBD1 (6 bases). Between the trimmed V and J ends, which lost 1 base and 9 bases, there was a span of 22 bases. Germline CDR1 reads SGHTA; CDR2 reads FQGNSA. This CDR3 contains 17 residues. The CDR3 coding sequence is TGTGCCAGCAGCTTAGTGGGGGGGCCTCTTCAACGTCCGCCCCAGCATTTT. It encodes CASSLVGGPLQRPPQHF.

This clonotype has only a few counts. The rearrangement joins TRBV5-6 to TRBJ1-2; tentatively, D is TRBD1 (5 bases). Germline values: CDR1 SGHDT, CDR2 YYEEEE. The length of the CDR3 is 13 residues. Deletions cut 1 base from V and 8 bases from J, with 12 bases between. The CDR3 loop is CASSLNEGLGYTF. Here the CDR3 DNA reads TGTGCCAGCAGCTTGAACGAGGGGTTAGGCTACACCTTC. Supplemented by reference TRBV5-6 and TRBJ1-2, the full variable domain reads DAGVTQSPTHLIKTRGQQVTLRCSPKSGHDTVSWYQQALGQGPQFIFQYYEEEERQRGNFPDRFSGHQFPNYSSELNVNALLLGDSALYLCASSLNEGLGYTFGSGTRLTVV.

The rearrangement joins TRBV3-1 to TRBJ1-1, with D maybe TRBD1 (5 bases). V lost 0 bases and J 6 bases, leaving 11 bases between the germline ends. The CDR3 consists of 14 residues. Germline V gene data show CDR1 as LGHDT and CDR2 as YNNKEL (reference sequence). This chain's CDR3 is CASSQEWQGAEAFF. For the CDR3, the DNA is TGTGCCAGCAGCCAAGAGTGGCAGGGAGCTGAAGCTTTCTTT.

The rearrangement uses TRBV7-2 and TRBJ2-2; maybe TRBD2 (5 bases). CDR3 size: 13 residues. V was pared by 5 bases and J by 5 bases, with 9 bases between. The germline gives CDR1 SGHTA, CDR2 FQGNSA. CDR3 bases: TGTGCCAGCAGCGGAGCGGTGACCGGGGAGCTGTTTTTT. Translating gives CASSGAVTGELFF.

There are a few counts of this clonotype. The chain joins TRBV6-2 or TRBV6-3 to TRBJ2-1, with TRBD2 as a possible D gene (7 bases). Germline-derived CDR1 and CDR2 are MNHEY and SVGEGT. This CDR3 contains 15 residues. The V end lost 7 bases, the J end lost 3 bases, and 16 bases lay between the germline ends. CDR3 DNA: TGTGCCAGCACTGGGGGGGCACCACTCTACAATGAGCAGTTCTTC. Amino acid sequence: CASTGGAPLYNEQFF.

This clonotype was detected a few times. This chain joins TRBV6-2 or TRBV6-3 and TRBJ2-1; TRBD1 matches 8 bases. V lost 2 bases, J lost 6 bases, and 6 bases stayed unmatched. The CDR3 contains 15 residues. Germline V CDR1 and CDR2: MNHEY, SVGEGT. CDR3 in DNA: TGTGCCAGCAGTTACAGGACAGGGATTGGCAATGAGCAGTTCTTC. Translated: CASSYRTGIGNEQFF.

Only a few counts were recorded for this clonotype. This chain links TRBV6-5 with TRBJ2-7, with no clear D. Per germline, CDR1 MNHEY and CDR2 SVGAGI. This CDR3 is 13 amino acids long. V dropped 0 bases and J dropped 3 bases, with 6 bases sitting between them. The CDR3 loop is CASSYSRNYEQYV. The CDR3 DNA sequence: TGTGCCAGCAGTTACTCCCGGAACTACGAGCAGTACGTC.

The chain recombines TRBV24-1 with TRBJ2-3, with a tentative D call TRBD1 (6 bases). Germline-derived CDR1 and CDR2 are KGHDR and SFDVKD. V was shortened by 3 bases and J by 4 bases, with 13 bases between the two germline ends. The CDR3 has 15 residues. CDR3 bases: TGTGCCACCAGTGATAGCCTCCCAGGGGCAGATACGCAGTATTTT. This sequence encodes CATSDSLPGADTQYF.

This clonotype was seen more than once but under ten times. The J gene is TRBJ1-5, the V gene TRBV20-1; D is ambiguous. Germline CDR1 is DFQATT and CDR2 is SNEGSKA (reference sequence). This CDR3 spans 13 amino acids. V lost 3 bases to trimming and J lost 6 bases, with 12 bases between them. DNA of the CDR3: TGCAGTGCTAGCGTTGGCAGTGGTCAGCCCCAGCATTTT. Amino acids: CSASVGSGQPQHF.

The chain couples TRBV3-1 to TRBJ2-2; D may be TRBD2 (5 bases). This CDR3 is built from 15 residues. Trimming left V 8 bases short and J 1 base short, with 14 bases between. Germline CDR1 reads LGHDT; CDR2 reads YNNKEL (reference sequence). The CDR3 coding sequence is TGTGCCAGCGCGTTTGACGGACTGAACACCGGGGAGCTGTTTTTT. Protein: CASAFDGLNTGELFF.

The chain employs TRBV11-2 and TRBJ2-1; 7 nucleotides agree with TRBD2. Germline lookup yields CDR1 SGHAT and CDR2 FQNNGV. V trimming: 6 bases; J trimming: 4 bases; junction bases outside the gene matches: 3. The CDR3 is 13 amino acids. This chain's CDR3 is CASRAGLYNEQFF. The CDR3 coding sequence is TGTGCCAGCAGAGCGGGGTTATACAATGAGCAGTTCTTC.

The chain combines TRBV3-1 with TRBJ1-6; possibly TRBD1 for D (5 bases). Germline lookup yields CDR1 LGHDT and CDR2 YNNKEL (reference sequence). The CDR3 totals 15 residues. V lost 8 bases and J 6 bases, leaving 17 bases between the germline ends. The CDR3 reads CASHWGDRRNSPLHF. DNA for the CDR3: TGTGCCAGCCACTGGGGGGACCGACGTAATTCACCCCTCCACTTT.

The chain recombines TRBV3-1 with TRBJ2-7, with D perhaps assigned TRBD1 or TRBD2 (5 bases each). Trimming stripped 3 bases from V and 12 bases from J, with 12 bases between. This CDR3 spans 11 amino acids. Germline V gene lookup returns CDR1 LGHDT and CDR2 YNNKEL (reference sequence). The CDR3 reads CASSQGVRWYF. The CDR3, as DNA: TGTGCCAGCAGCCAGGGGGTTAGGTGGTACTTC.

This clonotype was seen many times. V gene TRBV7-6 combines with J gene TRBJ1-2, with D tentatively TRBD1 (6 bases). The V end lost 1 base, the J end lost 10 bases, and 19 bases lay between the germline ends. CDR1 is SGHVS and CDR2 is FNYEAQ in the germline V gene. This CDR3 has 15 amino acids. CDR3 in DNA: TGTGCCAGCAGCTTAGGCTCGGACAGCCTGCAGGACTACACCTTC. Residues: CASSLGSDSLQDYTF.

The genes are TRBV20-1 and TRBJ2-1; TRBD2 aligns across 12 bases. CDR3 length equals 15 residues. Germline V CDR1 and CDR2: DFQATT, SNEGSKA (reference sequence). J gave up 7 bases and V 5 bases, and 9 bases lay outside the gene matches. The CDR3 bases are TGCAGTGCTTCTCCTAGCGGGGGGGCGAGGAATGAGCAGTTCTTC. It translates to CSASPSGGARNEQFF.

This clonotype has just a few counts. The rearrangement links TRBV11-2 to TRBJ1-4; D unresolved. In germline, CDR1 is SGHAT, CDR2 FQNNGV. This CDR3 is 15 amino acids long. Between the trimmed V and J ends, which lost 5 bases and 7 bases, there was a span of 17 bases. The CDR3 DNA follows: TGTGCCAGCAGCCCCTTTGGACGAGAGACTGAAAAACTGTTTTTT. This sequence encodes CASSPFGRETEKLFF.

A single count supports this clonotype. This chain connects TRBV12-3 or TRBV12-4 to TRBJ2-2; 9 positions agree with TRBD1. The CDR3 consists of 14 residues. V trimming: 11 bases; J trimming: 6 bases; junction bases outside the gene matches: 10. CDR3 DNA: TGTGCCTGCTGGGACAGGGAACGGCCCGGGGAGCTGTTTTTT. Encoded protein: CACWDRERPGELFF.

In the case of this clonotype: An end of the junction does not agree with germline; a read error may underlie this. The rearrangement joins TRBV12-3 or TRBV12-4 to TRBJ1-5, with 7 bases matching TRBD1. This CDR3 has 13 amino acids. CDR3 sequence (DNA): TGTGCCCCCTCCGGGACAGTAAGCCAGCCCCAGCAATTT. Protein: CAPSGTVSQPQQF.

The chain joins TRBV28 to TRBJ2-2, with no clear D. V lost 3 bases and J 6 bases, leaving 8 bases between the germline ends. Germline V gene lookup returns CDR1 MDHEN and CDR2 SYDVKM. There are 13 residues in the CDR3. The CDR3, as DNA: TGTGCCAGCAGTTTTATGGCTGCCGGGGAGCTGTTTTTT. Encoded protein: CASSFMAAGELFF.

The V call is TRBV27, the J call TRBJ2-3; D unclear. The CDR3 runs 14 residues. In germline, CDR1 is MNHEY, CDR2 SMNVEV (reference sequence). V lost 6 bases to trimming and J lost 0 bases, with 10 bases between them. CDR3 amino acids: CASRLGSSTDTQYF. CDR3 bases: TGTGCCAGCAGGCTAGGGTCTAGCACAGATACGCAGTATTTT.

The chain recombines TRBV30 with TRBJ1-3; no definite D call. CDR3 length: 13 amino acids. In germline, CDR1 is GTSNPN, CDR2 SVGIG (reference sequence). The ends were cut back, 4 bases at V and 0 bases at J, with 7 bases in the middle. The CDR3 DNA reads as TGTGCCTGGACGGGGATCTCTGGAAACACCATATATTTT. It is translated as CAWTGISGNTIYF.

This clonotype was detected a few times. V and J are TRBV6-2 or TRBV6-3 and TRBJ1-5, with D maybe TRBD1 (6 bases). The germline V gene has CDR1 MNHEY and CDR2 SVGEGT. V shed 5 bases and J shed 2 bases, with 19 bases lying between them. The CDR3 extends over 17 amino acids. This chain's CDR3 is CASSVRSGVVGNQPQHF. The CDR3 DNA reads as TGTGCCAGCAGTGTGCGATCAGGGGTTGTGGGCAATCAGCCCCAGCATTTT.

This clonotype has a count of ten or more. V is TRBV4-1 and J is TRBJ2-5; maybe TRBD1 (6 bases). The CDR3 is 14 residues long. Germline-derived CDR1 and CDR2 are MGHRA and YSYEKL. V dropped 1 base and J dropped 3 bases, with 9 bases sitting between them. CDR3 region: CASSQGGREETQYF. The CDR3 DNA reads as TGCGCCAGCAGCCAAGGGGGGCGGGAAGAGACCCAGTACTTC.

This clonotype was counted ten times or more. CDR3 coding DNA: TGCGCCAGCAGCCAAGATCCTAGCGGGGGCTACAATGAGCAGTTCTTC. Its translation: CASSQDPSGGYNEQFF. J is TRBJ2-1 and V is TRBV4-3; TRBD2 matches at 10 bases. The CDR3 has 16 amino acids. Trimming removed 0 bases from V and 3 bases from J; junction bases left unmatched: 2. Germline lookup yields CDR1 LGHNA and CDR2 YSLEER.

The genes are TRBV28 and TRBJ2-1; TRBD1 matches 8 bases. The germline CDR1 and CDR2 sequences are MDHEN and SYDVKM. The CDR3 is 16 amino acids. Losses at the gene ends were 1 base for V and 6 bases for J; bases not matched to a gene: 8. CDR3 coding DNA: TGTGCCAGCAGTTTATCTGGTCCAGGGGGCTTCAATGAGCAGTTCTTC. Its translation is CASSLSGPGGFNEQFF.

Notes on this clonotype: One end of the junction does not line up with germline, which may come from a read error. The V call is TRBV5-1, the J call TRBJ1-1; D is possibly TRBD1 (6 bases). The V gene's germline CDR1 is SGHRS and CDR2 YFSETQ. This CDR3 has 12 residues. DNA for the CDR3: TGCGACAGCAGCCTCCCGGGACAATCAGCTTTCTTT. It codes for CDSSLPGQSAFF.

This clonotype showed up just once. The chain carries TRBV18 and TRBJ1-5; D remains unclear. The CDR3 has 14 residues. V was shortened by 6 bases and J by 7 bases, with 16 bases between the two germline ends. CDR1 and CDR2 from the germline V gene are KGHSH and LQKENI. The chain's CDR3 is CASSPSGVGQPQHF. The DNA of the CDR3 is TGTGCCAGCTCTCCCAGTGGGGTCGGGCAGCCCCAGCATTTT.

This clonotype was seen more than once but under ten times. The gene calls are TRBV6-4 and TRBJ2-3; D possibly corresponds to TRBD2 (5 bases). The V gene lost 4 bases and the J gene lost 4 bases, with 15 bases spanning the gap. Germline values: CDR1 MRHNA, CDR2 SNTAGT. This CDR3 has 15 amino acids. CDR3: CASSVGPSAADTQYF. CDR3 nucleotides: TGTGCCAGCAGTGTCGGCCCATCAGCGGCAGATACGCAGTATTTT.